Listed here are 30 T cell receptor beta chains from one sample, sequenced in a study of blood T cell repertoires in COVID-19. The table came from immunoSEQ multiplex PCR; TCRdb's copy has only in-frame clones and leaves some out. In the table there are about 380,000 clones, about 88% of which are singletons. Sequencing was performed on PBMCs or T cells enriched from blood (not recorded which). Receptors were obtained from a woman younger than 35 who had recovered from COVID-19.

The CDR3 region has the DNA TGCGCCAGCAGAGCTAGCGAGCAAGAGACCCAGTACTTC. Protein product: CASRASEQETQYF. The V and J genes are TRBV5-1 and TRBJ2-5, with D perhaps matching TRBD2 (6 bases). The germline V and J ends were trimmed by 5 bases and 2 bases, with 10 bases remaining between them. The CDR3 loop spans 13 amino acids. CDR1 is SGHRS and CDR2 is YFSETQ in the germline V gene.

The chain carries TRBV19 and TRBJ1-6, with 7 bases lining up with TRBD1. Trimming took 8 bases from V and 7 from J; bases not matched to a gene: 5. CDR3 length: 13 residues. Per the germline V gene, CDR1 is LNHDA and CDR2 is SQIVND (reference sequence). The CDR3 DNA reads as TGTGCCAGTTCTGCAGGGGGAAATTCACCCCTCCACTTT. Translation gives CASSAGGNSPLHF.

The rearrangement uses TRBV7-9 and TRBJ1-2; 8 bases agree with TRBD1. V dropped 0 bases and J dropped 2; count of bases not matched to a gene: 2. There are 15 residues in the CDR3. The germline gives CDR1 SEHNR, CDR2 FQNEAQ (reference sequence). The CDR3 reads CASSLATGVNYGYTF. The CDR3 region has the DNA TGTGCCAGCAGCTTAGCGACAGGGGTCAACTATGGCTACACCTTC.

V is TRBV5-4 and J is TRBJ1-2; 9 positions match TRBD1. Trimming cost V 5 bases and J 5 bases; bases outside gene matches: 7. CDR1 is SGHNT, CDR2 YYREEE, per germline (reference sequence). The CDR3 runs to 14 residues. CDR3 nucleotide sequence: TGTGCCAGCAGTTTCTCCGACAGGGGGTATGGCTACACCTTC. It is translated as CASSFSDRGYGYTF.

The chain couples TRBV10-3 to TRBJ1-2, with 10 bases matching TRBD1. This CDR3 has 14 amino acids. V shed 7 bases and J 6 bases; nucleotides not matched to a gene: 8. CDR1 and CDR2 (germline): ENHRY, SYGVKD. The CDR3, as DNA: TGTGCCATCACCGGGACAGGGGTTCTCGATGGCTACACCTTC. Amino acids: CAITGTGVLDGYTF.

The gene calls are TRBV3-1 (or the pseudogene TRBV3-2) and TRBJ1-5; D call uncertain. There are 12 residues in the CDR3. Germline CDR1 LGHDT, CDR2 YNNKEL (reference sequence). Trimming pared 1 base from V and 14 bases from J, leaving 12 bases between. The CDR3 DNA reads as TGTGCCAGCAGCCAAGGGGAGGGCTTAAAGCATTTT. It codes for CASSQGEGLKHF.

The V gene is TRBV28, the J gene TRBJ2-7; no clear D. From germline, CDR1 is MDHEN and CDR2 SYDVKM. V lost 2 bases and J 1 base, leaving 6 bases between the germline ends. The CDR3 totals 13 residues. CDR3 nucleotides: TGTGCCAGCAGTTTAGGCAGATCCTACGAGCAGTACTTC. Amino acid sequence: CASSLGRSYEQYF.

The V gene is TRBV24-1, the J gene TRBJ1-5, with D perhaps TRBD1 (5 bases). Germline CDR1 is KGHDR and CDR2 is SFDVKD. V dropped 0 bases and J dropped 1 base, with 9 bases sitting between them. The CDR3 contains 16 residues. The CDR3 reads CATSDLQGASNQPQHF. The CDR3, as DNA: TGTGCCACCAGTGATTTGCAAGGGGCCAGCAATCAGCCCCAGCATTTT.

This chain connects TRBV28 to TRBJ1-2; 7 bases are a match to TRBD1. The CDR3 contains 15 residues. CDR1 and CDR2 from the germline V gene are MDHEN and SYDVKM. J was trimmed by 5 bases and V by 3 bases; bases with no gene match: 9. In DNA form, the CDR3 reads TGTGCCAGCAGTTTGGAACCGGGACAGTTTTATGGCTACACCTTC. It encodes CASSLEPGQFYGYTF.

This clone has a single count. J is TRBJ1-4 and V is TRBV5-1, with D possibly being TRBD1 (5 bases). There are 17 residues in the CDR3. V was trimmed by 4 bases and J by 7 bases, leaving 23 bases between them. Germline assignment: CDR1 SGHRS and CDR2 YFSETQ. Here the CDR3 DNA reads TGCGCCAGCAGCCGGTCGACGGTAGGGGCGCGAGGTGAAAAACTGTTTTTT. Encoded protein: CASSRSTVGARGEKLFF.

The chain employs TRBV10-2 and TRBJ2-1, with a possible D match to TRBD1 (5 bases). Germline V CDR1 and CDR2: WSHSY, SAAADI. The V end lost 7 bases, the J end lost 6 bases, and 10 bases lay between the germline ends. This CDR3 has 12 residues. DNA of the CDR3: TGCGCCAGCAATGCAGGGCCCAATGAGCAGTTCTTC. The encoded protein is CASNAGPNEQFF.

The V call is TRBV7-3, the J call TRBJ2-1; maybe TRBD1 (5 bases). Germline CDR1 is SGHTA and CDR2 is FQGTGA. The CDR3 is 16 amino acids. Trimming took 2 bases from V and 4 from J, leaving 15 bases between them. The CDR3 DNA sequence: TGTGCCAGCAGCTTATTAAGCAGGGATAGTTACAATGAGCAGTTCTTC. This encodes CASSLLSRDSYNEQFF.

The chain couples TRBV3-1 (or the pseudogene TRBV3-2) to TRBJ1-2, with 8 bases lining up with TRBD1. This CDR3 has 16 residues. With 0 bases clipped from V and 5 bases from J, the junction kept 8 bases outside the gene matches. Germline V gene lookup returns CDR1 LGHDT and CDR2 YNNKEL (reference sequence). CDR3 protein: CASSQDSRGPIYGYTF. CDR3 bases: TGTGCCAGCAGCCAAGATTCCAGGGGGCCAATTTATGGCTACACCTTC.

The chain has TRBV28 and TRBJ1-1, with D possibly TRBD1 on 5 matching bases. Germline V lookup: CDR1 MDHEN, CDR2 SYDVKM. The V gene lost 2 bases and the J gene lost 4 bases, with 23 bases spanning the gap. CDR3 length: 18 amino acids. Here the CDR3 DNA reads TGTGCCAGCAGTTTACGCCGGTTTCAGGGTGCCCGTGGCACTGAAGCTTTCTTT. This sequence encodes CASSLRRFQGARGTEAFF.

This clone occurred once. The CDR3 spells CASSPGGLQGQQPQHF. CDR3 in DNA: TGCGCCAGCAGCCCTGGGGGCCTACAGGGGCAGCAGCCCCAGCATTTT. This chain joins TRBV4-1 and TRBJ1-5, with TRBD1 identical over 7 bases. From germline, CDR1 is MGHRA and CDR2 YSYEKL. CDR3 length: 16 residues. With V trimmed by 4 bases and J by 7 bases, 13 bases remained unmatched.

The rearrangement uses TRBV28 and TRBJ2-5, with D possibly TRBD2 on 6 matching bases. The ends were cut back, 3 bases at V and 3 bases at J, with 8 bases in the middle. The CDR3 is 13 residues long. Germline V gene data show CDR1 as MDHEN and CDR2 as SYDVKM. For the CDR3, the DNA is TGTGCCAGCAGTTTGCGGGGCGAAGAGACCCAGTACTTC. Residues: CASSLRGEETQYF.

This rearrangement joins TRBV4-1 to TRBJ2-3; no reliable D call. V lost 1 base and J lost 0, with 8 bases in between. The CDR3 is 15 residues long. Germline-derived CDR1 and CDR2 are MGHRA and YSYEKL. The CDR3 here is CASSQVPTSTDTQYF. The CDR3 coding sequence is TGCGCCAGCAGCCAAGTCCCAACTAGCACAGATACGCAGTATTTT.

The CDR3 region is CATSREKQISFNEQFF. CDR3 DNA: TGTGCCACCAGCAGAGAAAAACAGATTTCTTTCAATGAGCAGTTCTTC. This chain links TRBV15 with TRBJ2-1; no clear D gene. Per the germline V gene, CDR1 is LNHNV and CDR2 is YYDKDF (reference sequence). Trimming pared 0 bases from V and 6 bases from J, leaving 15 bases between. The CDR3 sequence is 16 residues long.

The chain has TRBV28 and TRBJ2-7; no clear D gene. V dropped 5 bases and J dropped 4 bases, with 9 bases sitting between them. The CDR3 contains 12 residues. Per germline, CDR1 MDHEN and CDR2 SYDVKM. CDR3 sequence reads: CASSLPRYEQYF. The DNA for the CDR3 is TGTGCCAGCAGTCTACCAAGATACGAGCAGTACTTC.

The chain joins TRBV4-1 to TRBJ1-6; 7 bases fit TRBD1. J gave up 9 bases and V 0 bases, and 5 bases lay outside the gene matches. The CDR3 runs 15 residues. The germline V gene has CDR1 MGHRA and CDR2 YSYEKL. The CDR3 bases are TGCGCCAGCAGCCAAGATAGGACAGGCCCTTCACCCCTCCACTTT. Protein: CASSQDRTGPSPLHF.

V usage is TRBV27 and J usage is TRBJ2-7; TRBD1 aligns across 9 bases. Germline trimming cut 6 bases from V and 6 bases from J; bases unmatched to any gene: 3. The V gene's germline CDR1 is MNHEY and CDR2 SMNVEV (reference sequence). The CDR3 consists of 12 residues. CDR3 sequence (DNA): TGTGCCAGCAGAGGGGACAGGGTCGAGCAGTACTTC. Protein product: CASRGDRVEQYF.

The chain has TRBV7-2 and TRBJ1-2; TRBD1 aligns across 7 bases. V lost 4 bases and J lost 2; bases outside the gene matches: 4. The CDR3 extends over 14 amino acids. CDR1 is SGHTA and CDR2 is FQGNSA in the germline V gene. The CDR3 coding sequence is TGTGCCAGCAGCTCGAGGGGGCTGAACTATGGCTACACCTTC. Amino acid sequence: CASSSRGLNYGYTF.

V usage is TRBV7-9 and J usage is TRBJ2-1; 9 bases align to TRBD1. Germline CDR1 SEHNR, CDR2 FQNEAQ (reference sequence). The CDR3 has 17 residues. Trimming removed 0 bases from V and 7 bases from J; junction bases left unmatched: 10. CDR3 amino acids: CASSLAKQGAPVNEQFF. The DNA for the CDR3 is TGTGCCAGCAGCTTAGCGAAACAGGGGGCGCCGGTGAATGAGCAGTTCTTC.

The chain is built from TRBV7-9 and TRBJ1-1; 9 bases map to TRBD1. This CDR3 region has 17 residues. CDR1 SEHNR and CDR2 FQNEAQ come from the germline V gene (reference sequence). J gave up 0 bases and V 5 bases, and 10 bases lay outside the gene matches. The CDR3 sequence is CASSRTGVKVLNTEAFF. The CDR3 nucleotides read TGTGCCAGCAGCCGGACAGGGGTTAAGGTTCTGAACACTGAAGCTTTCTTT. Full variable domain (remainder filled in from reference TRBV7-9 and TRBJ1-1): DTGVSQNPRHKITKRGQNVTFRCDPISEHNRLYWYRQTLGQGPEFLTYFQNEAQLEKSRLLSDRFSAERPKGSFSTLEIQRTEQGDSAMYLCASSRTGVKVLNTEAFFGQGTRLTVV.

V gene TRBV11-2 combines with J gene TRBJ2-5; 16 nucleotides agree with TRBD2. The CDR3 spans 19 residues. Germline loops: CDR1 SGHAT, CDR2 FQNNGV. Trimming cost V 4 bases and J 2 bases; bases outside gene matches: 10. CDR3 amino acids: CASSSRPGLAGGWQETQYF. Written as DNA, the CDR3 is TGTGCCAGCAGCTCCCGGCCGGGACTAGCGGGGGGGTGGCAAGAGACCCAGTACTTC.

The chain has TRBV27 and TRBJ1-2; a weak D match, TRBD1 (6 bases). The CDR3 runs 15 residues. Germline V gene sequence: CDR1 MNHEY, CDR2 SMNVEV (reference sequence). Trimming stripped 4 bases from V and 2 bases from J, with 14 bases between. This CDR3 reads CASSSRGGVNYGYTF. The DNA for the CDR3 is TGTGCCAGCAGTTCCCGCGGGGGCGTCAACTATGGCTACACCTTC.

V and J are TRBV9 and TRBJ2-5; maybe TRBD1 (6 bases). The CDR3 extends over 15 amino acids. Trimming cost V 3 bases and J 2 bases, with 14 bases left between them. Germline V lookup: CDR1 SGDLS, CDR2 YYNGEE. The CDR3 DNA reads TGTGCCAGCAGCGGATCGGACAGCAATCAAGAGACCCAGTACTTC. Translation: CASSGSDSNQETQYF.

The DNA for the CDR3 is TGTGCCAGTAGTACCCCCTGGGTAGGACTTAATGAAAAACTGTTTTTT. Amino acids: CASSTPWVGLNEKLFF. The chain is built from TRBV19 and TRBJ1-4; D is ambiguous. The CDR3 is 16 residues long. V was trimmed by 4 bases and J by 4 bases, leaving 16 bases between them. Germline-derived CDR1 and CDR2 are LNHDA and SQIVND (reference sequence).

This chain uses TRBV5-8 with TRBJ1-2, with 8 bases fitting TRBD1. This CDR3 is built from 16 residues. Germline V gene lookup returns CDR1 SGHTS and CDR2 YDEGEE. Trimming removed 0 bases from V and 0 bases from J; junction bases left unmatched: 4. The CDR3 sequence is CASSLGRGQSNYGYTF. Here the CDR3 DNA reads TGTGCCAGCAGCTTGGGCAGGGGGCAATCTAACTATGGCTACACCTTC.

The chain has TRBV4-2 and TRBJ1-1; unclear D gene. There are 20 residues in the CDR3. The germline CDR1 and CDR2 sequences are LGHNA and YNFKEQ. V shed 3 bases and J shed 4 bases, with 30 bases lying between them. The CDR3 DNA reads as TGTGCCAGCAGCCAGACGGCCCCCGGACGCAGCGGGCGACGAGGCACTGAAGCTTTCTTT. It specifies CASSQTAPGRSGRRGTEAFF.